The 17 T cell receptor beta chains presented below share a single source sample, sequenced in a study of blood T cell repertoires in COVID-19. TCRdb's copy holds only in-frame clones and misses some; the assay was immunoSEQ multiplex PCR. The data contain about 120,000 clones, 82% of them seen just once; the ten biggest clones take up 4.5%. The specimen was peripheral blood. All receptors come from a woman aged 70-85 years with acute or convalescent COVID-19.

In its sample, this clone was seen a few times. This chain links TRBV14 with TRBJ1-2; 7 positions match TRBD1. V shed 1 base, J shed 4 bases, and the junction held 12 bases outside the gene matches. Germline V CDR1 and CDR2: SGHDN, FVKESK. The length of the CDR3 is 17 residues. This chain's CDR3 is CASSQGGRQGRSYGYTF. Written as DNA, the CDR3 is TGTGCCAGCAGCCAAGGAGGCAGACAGGGAAGGAGCTATGGCTACACCTTC.

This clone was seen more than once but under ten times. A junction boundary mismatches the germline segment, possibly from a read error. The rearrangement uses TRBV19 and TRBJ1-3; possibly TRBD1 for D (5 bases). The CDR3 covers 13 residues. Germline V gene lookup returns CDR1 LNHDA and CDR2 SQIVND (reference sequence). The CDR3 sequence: CASSITGGYTIYF. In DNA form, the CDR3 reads TGTGCCAGTAGTATCACAGGTGGATACACCATATATTTT.

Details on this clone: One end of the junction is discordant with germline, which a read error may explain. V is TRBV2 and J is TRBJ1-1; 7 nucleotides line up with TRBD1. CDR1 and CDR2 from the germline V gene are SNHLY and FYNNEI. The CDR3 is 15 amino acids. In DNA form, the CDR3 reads TGTGCCAGCAGGGACAAGACAGGGCCGAGGACTGAACCTTTCTTT. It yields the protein CASRDKTGPRTEPFF.

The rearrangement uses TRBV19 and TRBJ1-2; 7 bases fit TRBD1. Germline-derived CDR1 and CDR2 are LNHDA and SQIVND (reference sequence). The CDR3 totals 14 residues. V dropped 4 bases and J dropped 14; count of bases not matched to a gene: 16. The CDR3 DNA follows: TGTGCCAGTAGTACCCCAGGGGGTCGACAGGGCCCGACCTTC. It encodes CASSTPGGRQGPTF.

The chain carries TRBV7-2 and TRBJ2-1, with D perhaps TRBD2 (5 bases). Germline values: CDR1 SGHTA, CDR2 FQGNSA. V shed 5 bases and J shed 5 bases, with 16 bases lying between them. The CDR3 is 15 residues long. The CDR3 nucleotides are TGTGCCAGCAGCCCCTCCTACGGACTTCACAATGAGCAGTTCTTC. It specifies CASSPSYGLHNEQFF.

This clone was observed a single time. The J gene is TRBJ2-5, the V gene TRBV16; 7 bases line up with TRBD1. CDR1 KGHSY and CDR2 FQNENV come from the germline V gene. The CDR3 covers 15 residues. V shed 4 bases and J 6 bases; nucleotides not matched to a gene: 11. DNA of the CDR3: TGTGCCAGCAGCCCAAGTCGAGGGGGCGCGAAGACCCAGTACTTC. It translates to CASSPSRGGAKTQYF.

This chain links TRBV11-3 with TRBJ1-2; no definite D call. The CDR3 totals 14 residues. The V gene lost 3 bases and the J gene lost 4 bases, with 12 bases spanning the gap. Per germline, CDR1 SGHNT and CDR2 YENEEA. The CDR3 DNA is TGTGCCAGCAGCTTCACGTCAGGACTCTATGGCTACACCTTC. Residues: CASSFTSGLYGYTF.

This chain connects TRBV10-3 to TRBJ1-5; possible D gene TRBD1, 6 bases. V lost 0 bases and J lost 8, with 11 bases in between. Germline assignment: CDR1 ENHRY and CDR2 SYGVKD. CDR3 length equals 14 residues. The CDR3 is CAISESDRFEPQHF. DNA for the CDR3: TGTGCCATCAGTGAGTCAGACAGGTTCGAGCCCCAGCATTTT.

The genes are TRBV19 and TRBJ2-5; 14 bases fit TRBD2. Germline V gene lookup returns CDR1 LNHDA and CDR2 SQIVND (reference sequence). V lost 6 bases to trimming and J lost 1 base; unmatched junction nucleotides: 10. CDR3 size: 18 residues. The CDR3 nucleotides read TGTGCCAGTAGGACGAACTTGGGACTAGCGGGGGCCCAAGAGACCCAGTACTTC. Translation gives CASRTNLGLAGAQETQYF.

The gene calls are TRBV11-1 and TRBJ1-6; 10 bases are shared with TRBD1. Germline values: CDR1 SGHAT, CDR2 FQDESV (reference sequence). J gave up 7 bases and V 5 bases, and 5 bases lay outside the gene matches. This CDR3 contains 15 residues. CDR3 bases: TGTGCCAGCAGCCCTACGGGACAGGGGAATTCACCCCTCCACTTT. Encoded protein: CASSPTGQGNSPLHF.

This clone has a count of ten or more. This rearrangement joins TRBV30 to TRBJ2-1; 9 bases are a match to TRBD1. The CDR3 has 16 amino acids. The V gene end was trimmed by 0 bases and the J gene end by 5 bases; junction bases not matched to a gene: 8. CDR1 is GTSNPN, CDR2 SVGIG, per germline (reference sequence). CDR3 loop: CAWSVRRTGDDNEQFF. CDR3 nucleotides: TGTGCCTGGAGTGTACGAAGGACAGGGGATGACAATGAGCAGTTCTTC.

The CDR3 region has the DNA TGTGCCAGCAGCTTCTCCAGGGGGCAGCATGGCTACACCTTC. Translated: CASSFSRGQHGYTF. The chain recombines TRBV7-2 with TRBJ1-2, with 8 bases lining up with TRBD1. The CDR3 totals 14 residues. Germline trimming cut 3 bases from V and 6 bases from J; bases unmatched to any gene: 6. Germline V gives CDR1 SGHTA, CDR2 FQGNSA.

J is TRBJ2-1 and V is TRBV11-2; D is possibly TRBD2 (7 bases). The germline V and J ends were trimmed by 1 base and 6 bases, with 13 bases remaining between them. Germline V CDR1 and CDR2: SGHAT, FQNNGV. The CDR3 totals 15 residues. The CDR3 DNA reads TGTGCCAGCAGCTTAGGCGGGGGCCCCATCAATGAGCAGTTCTTC. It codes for CASSLGGGPINEQFF.

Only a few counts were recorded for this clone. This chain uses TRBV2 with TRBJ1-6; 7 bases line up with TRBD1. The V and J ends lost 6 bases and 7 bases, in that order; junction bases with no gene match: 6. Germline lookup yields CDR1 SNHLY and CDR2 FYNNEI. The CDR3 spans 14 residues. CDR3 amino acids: CASRRDSLNSPLHF. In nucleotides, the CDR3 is TGTGCCAGCAGGCGGGACAGCCTGAATTCACCCCTCCACTTT. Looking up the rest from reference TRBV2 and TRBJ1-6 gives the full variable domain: EPEVTQTPSHQVTQMGQEVILRCVPISNHLYFYWYRQILGQKVEFLVSFYNNEISEKSEIFDDQFSVERPDGSNFTLKIRSTKLEDSAMYFCASRRDSLNSPLHFGNGTRLTVT.

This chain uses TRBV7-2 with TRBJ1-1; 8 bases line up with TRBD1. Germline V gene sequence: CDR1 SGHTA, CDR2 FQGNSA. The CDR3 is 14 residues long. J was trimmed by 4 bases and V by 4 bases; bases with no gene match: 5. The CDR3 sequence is CASSSGQVSTEAFF. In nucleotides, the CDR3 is TGTGCCAGCAGCTCGGGACAGGTGAGCACTGAAGCTTTCTTT.

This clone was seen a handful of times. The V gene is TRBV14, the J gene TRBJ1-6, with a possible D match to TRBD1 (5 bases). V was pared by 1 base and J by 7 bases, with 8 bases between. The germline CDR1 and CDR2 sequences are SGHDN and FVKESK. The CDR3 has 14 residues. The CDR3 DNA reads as TGTGCCAGCAGCCAAGGACAGTTGAATTCACCCCTCCACTTT. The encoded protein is CASSQGQLNSPLHF.

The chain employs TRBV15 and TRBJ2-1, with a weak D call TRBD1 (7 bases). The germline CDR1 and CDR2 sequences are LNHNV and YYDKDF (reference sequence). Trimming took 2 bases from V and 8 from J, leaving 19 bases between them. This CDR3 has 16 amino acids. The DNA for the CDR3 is TGTGCCACCAGCAGACCCAGGGGGGCGGGTTGGCATGAGCAGTTCTTC. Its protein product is CATSRPRGAGWHEQFF.